The 10 T cell receptor beta chains listed next were all sequenced from one sample in a study of blood T cells in healthy people across ages. A second PCR, run for roughly 7 to 11 cycles, used a sample-barcoded 5' primer plus a J-beta primer mix. From the 5' RACE reads, TCRdb called clonotypes with MiXCR, one entry per CDR3 protein. Of approximately 1.5 million distinct CDR3 sequences in the sample, roughly 30% are singletons; the top ten hold approximately 10%. Sequences were obtained from blood. The receptors were gathered from a woman between 25 and 40 years old in good health.

This clonotype has just a few counts. The V gene is TRBV6-1, the J gene TRBJ2-5; 7 positions match TRBD1. Trimming cost V 6 bases and J 7 bases; bases outside gene matches: 20. The CDR3 loop spans 17 amino acids. CDR1 is MNHNS, CDR2 SASEGT, per germline. CDR3 sequence: CASSPLTGAASSGTQYF. CDR3 nucleotide sequence: TGTGCCAGCAGCCCTCTTACAGGGGCCGCATCTTCGGGGACCCAGTACTTC.

Many counts were recorded for this clonotype. The chain carries TRBV29-1 and TRBJ1-2; no reliable D call. In germline, CDR1 is SQVTM, CDR2 ANQGSEA. Trimming took 6 bases from V and 3 from J, leaving 14 bases between them. This CDR3 spans 13 amino acids. In DNA form, the CDR3 reads TGCAGCGTAGAACTTTTCCCGGACTATGGCTACACCTTC. Amino acid sequence: CSVELFPDYGYTF.

V is TRBV7-2 and J is TRBJ2-3; no clear D. CDR1 SGHTA and CDR2 FQGNSA come from the germline V gene. This CDR3 comprises 14 residues. V lost 8 bases and J 5 bases, leaving 17 bases between the germline ends. Written as DNA, the CDR3 is TGTGCCAGCGGCTCCCCCCTTTGGGTAGATACGCAGTATTTT. Its protein is CASGSPLWVDTQYF.

The V and J genes are TRBV4-2 and TRBJ1-2, with a weak D call TRBD1 (5 bases). The CDR3 is 17 residues long. The germline gives CDR1 LGHNA, CDR2 YNFKEQ. V lost 7 bases, J lost 0 bases, and 21 bases lay in between. In nucleotides, the CDR3 is TGTGCCAGCACTCAGGGCATCTACGGCCCCACTAACTATGGCTACACCTTC. Encoded protein: CASTQGIYGPTNYGYTF.

A few counts support this clonotype. The chain carries TRBV5-1 and TRBJ2-7; perhaps TRBD1 as D (5 bases). Germline loops: CDR1 SGHRS, CDR2 YFSETQ. This CDR3 has 15 residues. V was clipped by 2 bases and J by 2 bases, with 14 bases between them. CDR3 in DNA: TGCGCCAGCAGCTTCCGTCAGGGATCTCCCTACGAGCAGTACTTC. Protein product: CASSFRQGSPYEQYF.

V usage is TRBV5-1 and J usage is TRBJ2-3; 8 bases fit TRBD2. J gave up 1 base and V 5 bases, and 9 bases lay outside the gene matches. The length of the CDR3 is 16 residues. Germline CDR1 is SGHRS and CDR2 is YFSETQ. DNA for the CDR3: TGCGCCAGCAGTCCCGAGGCGGGAGGAGGCACAGATACGCAGTATTTT. Protein: CASSPEAGGGTDTQYF.

On this clonotype: With a much larger clone just one base away, this may be a read error. CDR3 in DNA: TGCGCCAGCAGCCAAGGAGGGACATCCTACAAGCAGTACTTC. It specifies CASSQGGTSYKQYF. The V gene is TRBV4-1, the J gene TRBJ2-7; perhaps TRBD1 as D (6 bases). CDR3 length: 14 residues. Looked up from germline, CDR1 is MGHRA and CDR2 is YSYEKL.

J is TRBJ2-7 and V is TRBV18, with 8 nucleotides matching TRBD2. The length of the CDR3 is 16 residues. With V trimmed by 6 bases and J by 4 bases, 14 bases remained unmatched. Germline-derived CDR1 and CDR2 are KGHSH and LQKENI. The DNA for the CDR3 is TGTGCCAGCTCCCTTCAGGCACCAGCGGGAGCTTACGAGCAGTACTTC. As protein: CASSLQAPAGAYEQYF.

This clonotype has only one observation. V usage is TRBV18 and J usage is TRBJ2-6; D unclear. The CDR3 runs 17 residues. Between the trimmed V and J ends, which lost 2 bases and 4 bases, there was a span of 15 bases. Germline-derived CDR1 and CDR2 are KGHSH and LQKENI. The CDR3 sequence: CASSPIVGSAGANVLTF. DNA of the CDR3: TGTGCCAGCTCACCAATTGTGGGGTCCGCGGGGGCCAACGTCCTGACTTTC.

This clonotype was counted only a few times. The chain links TRBV6-2 or TRBV6-3 to TRBJ2-7; D is unclear. V lost 0 bases and J lost 0, with 12 bases in between. This CDR3 has 16 residues. Germline CDR1 MNHEY, CDR2 SVGEGT. CDR3 sequence reads: CASSYSIEQNSYEQYF. As DNA, the CDR3 is TGTGCCAGCAGTTACTCGATAGAGCAGAACTCCTACGAGCAGTACTTC.